The next 16 T cell receptor beta chains were all read from a single sample in a study of blood T cell repertoires in COVID-19. The protocol was immunoSEQ multiplex PCR, while the TCRdb copy is restricted to in-frame clones and leaves out a portion. Among some 90,000 clones, nearly 90% were seen once, and the ten largest hold 8% to 9.5%. The specimen sequenced was peripheral blood. These TCRs come from a man aged 45-65 years with acute or convalescent COVID-19.

This chain connects TRBV5-3 to TRBJ2-5; TRBD2 agrees at 7 bases. TRBV5-3 is reported as an ORF; its role is uncertain. This CDR3 has 20 amino acids. The J segment lost 4 bases and the V segment lost 3 bases, leaving 24 bases of the junction unmatched. CDR3 region: CARSSPPVAARGGFRETQYF. CDR3 nucleotide sequence: TGTGCCAGAAGCTCCCCCCCCGTAGCGGCGCGGGGAGGGTTTCGAGAGACCCAGTACTTC.

The chain combines TRBV5-1 with TRBJ1-1, with a tentative D call TRBD1 (5 bases). The CDR3 has 13 amino acids. Per the germline V gene, CDR1 is SGHRS and CDR2 is YFSETQ. V gave up 4 bases and J gave up 2 bases, with 9 bases separating them. CDR3 DNA sequence: TGCGCCAGCAGCATGACAGTAAACACTGAAGCTTTCTTT. Translation gives CASSMTVNTEAFF. The whole variable domain, remainder taken from reference TRBV5-1 and TRBJ1-1, is KAGVTQTPRYLIKTRGQQVTLSCSPISGHRSVSWYQQTPGQGLQFLFEYFSETQRNKGNFPGRFSGRQFSNSRSEMNVSTLELGDSALYLCASSMTVNTEAFFGQGTRLTVV.

The chain employs TRBV5-1 and TRBJ2-1, with 9 bases aligning to TRBD2. V was clipped by 4 bases and J by 0 bases; unmatched bases: 5. This CDR3 has 16 amino acids. CDR1 and CDR2 from the germline V gene are SGHRS and YFSETQ. The CDR3 is CASSPLSGSSYNEQFF. CDR3 sequence (DNA): TGCGCCAGCAGCCCACTTAGCGGGAGCTCCTACAATGAGCAGTTCTTC.

V gene TRBV6-5 combines with J gene TRBJ1-5, with D unclear. V shed 2 bases and J shed 4 bases, with 9 bases lying between them. Germline V gene lookup returns CDR1 MNHEY and CDR2 SVGAGI. CDR3 length: 14 residues. The CDR3 is CASSYAAGNQPQHF. The CDR3 DNA follows: TGTGCCAGCAGTTACGCGGCGGGGAATCAGCCCCAGCATTTT.

J is TRBJ1-4 and V is TRBV7-2; a weak D match, TRBD1 (6 bases). Trimming stripped 2 bases from V and 8 bases from J, with 15 bases between. CDR1 and CDR2 (germline): SGHTA, FQGNSA. The CDR3 is made up of 15 amino acids. The CDR3: CASSLMGAGGEKLFF. In DNA, the CDR3 is TGTGCCAGCAGCTTAATGGGGGCCGGTGGGGAAAAACTGTTTTTT.

The chain recombines TRBV11-2 with TRBJ2-5; TRBD2 might be the D (6 bases). The CDR3 has 14 residues. Trimming took 5 bases from V and 4 from J, leaving 14 bases between them. Germline CDR1 reads SGHAT; CDR2 reads FQNNGV. DNA of the CDR3: TGTGCCAGCAGCCTAGGAGGGCCCTTAGAGACCCAGTACTTC. Its protein product is CASSLGGPLETQYF.

The chain carries TRBV4-1 and TRBJ1-3; no firm D call. V gave up 2 bases and J gave up 0 bases, with 14 bases separating them. The germline gives CDR1 MGHRA, CDR2 YSYEKL. The CDR3 is 17 residues long. The CDR3 sequence: CASSQWLEDYSGNTIYF. Here the CDR3 DNA reads TGCGCCAGCAGCCAATGGTTGGAGGATTACTCTGGAAACACCATATATTTT.

The V and J genes are TRBV18 and TRBJ1-1, with 7 bases that match TRBD1. Germline V gene sequence: CDR1 KGHSH, CDR2 LQKENI. The CDR3 is 14 amino acids. Trimming took 8 bases from V and 4 from J; bases not matched to a gene: 10. The CDR3 DNA follows: TGTGCCAGCGCCGAAACGGCAGGGGGCACTGAAGCTTTCTTT. Translation gives CASAETAGGTEAFF. Full variable domain (missing parts from reference TRBV18 and TRBJ1-1): NAGVMQNPRHLVRRRGQEARLRCSPMKGHSHVYWYRQLPEEGLKFMVYLQKENIIDESGMPKERFSAEFPKEGPSILRIQQVVRGDSAAYFCASAETAGGTEAFFGQGTRLTVV.

V gene TRBV5-1 combines with J gene TRBJ1-2; TRBD1 might be the D (5 bases). Between the trimmed V and J ends, which lost 4 bases and 11 bases, there was a span of 21 bases. CDR1 and CDR2 from the germline V gene are SGHRS and YFSETQ. The CDR3 has 14 amino acids. CDR3 nucleotides: TGCGCCAGCAGCCTGTCTGGGCCGGGGGACCATTACACCTTC. The encoded protein is CASSLSGPGDHYTF.

This chain joins TRBV12-5 and TRBJ2-1; no clear D. Germline loops: CDR1 LGHNT, CDR2 FRNRAP. This CDR3 spans 14 amino acids. Trimming stripped 5 bases from V and 7 bases from J, with 15 bases between. The CDR3, as DNA: TGTGCTAGTGGTCCCGAACAGCTTTGGAATGAGCAGTTCTTC. It yields the protein CASGPEQLWNEQFF.

The V and J genes are TRBV27 and TRBJ2-5; 7 bases are a match to TRBD2. This CDR3 spans 16 amino acids. Germline trimming cut 2 bases from V and 1 base from J; bases unmatched to any gene: 7. CDR1 is MNHEY, CDR2 SMNVEV, per germline (reference sequence). The DNA for the CDR3 is TGTGCCAGCAGTTTAGAGGGGCGGGGGTTCCAAGAGACCCAGTACTTC. This encodes CASSLEGRGFQETQYF.

The chain recombines TRBV28 with TRBJ2-6, with D possibly matching TRBD1 (5 bases). Trimming removed 7 bases at V and 1 base at J, with 17 bases between. The CDR3 is 17 residues long. From germline, CDR1 is MDHEN and CDR2 SYDVKM. CDR3 nucleotide sequence: TGTGCCAGCAAGTCCCCCCAGGGTCTTTCTGGGGCCAACGTCCTGACTTTC. Its protein product is CASKSPQGLSGANVLTF. Full variable domain (outside the CDR3, taken from reference TRBV28 and TRBJ2-6): DVKVTQSSRYLVKRTGEKVFLECVQDMDHENMFWYRQDPGLGLRLIYFSYDVKMKEKGDIPEGYSVSREKKERFSLILESASTNQTSMYLCASKSPQGLSGANVLTFGAGSRLTVL.

This clone was observed a single time. The chain links TRBV9 to TRBJ2-1; D might be TRBD2 (6 bases). The V gene lost 3 bases and the J gene lost 0 bases, with 7 bases spanning the gap. The CDR3 totals 14 residues. CDR1 is SGDLS, CDR2 YYNGEE, per germline. CDR3 region: CASSDGGSYNEQFF. In DNA form, the CDR3 reads TGTGCCAGCAGCGACGGGGGCTCCTACAATGAGCAGTTCTTC.

The rearrangement links TRBV7-8 to TRBJ1-1; the D is unclear. Germline-derived CDR1 and CDR2 are SGHVS and FQNEAQ. V was clipped by 8 bases and J by 1 base, with 11 bases between them. The CDR3 runs to 13 residues. For the CDR3, the DNA is TGTGCCAGCTCCTATTATGAGAACACTGAAGCTTTCTTT. Encoded protein: CASSYYENTEAFF.

The chain employs TRBV30 and TRBJ2-5, with 7 bases matching TRBD2. V gave up 5 bases and J gave up 1 base; unmatched junction bases: 1. The CDR3 has 12 residues. Germline V CDR1 and CDR2: GTSNPN, SVGIG (reference sequence). This CDR3 is CAWERGQETQYF. The CDR3 DNA follows: TGTGCCTGGGAGCGGGGCCAAGAGACCCAGTACTTC.

This rearrangement joins TRBV5-1 to TRBJ2-1; 10 bases fit TRBD2. Germline V gives CDR1 SGHRS, CDR2 YFSETQ. V shed 0 bases and J 4 bases; nucleotides not matched to a gene: 1. The CDR3 contains 15 residues. The CDR3 loop reads CASSLGLAGYNEQFF. CDR3 coding DNA: TGCGCCAGCAGCTTGGGACTAGCGGGTTACAATGAGCAGTTCTTC.